This T cell receptor beta chain was captured by sequencing in a study of T cells in Graves' hyperthyroidism and ophthalmopathy. Ten or more counts support this clonotype. TCR beta CDR3 regions were amplified from RNA. HTBI primers were used for first-round RT-PCR of the TCR CDR3. MiXCR, run by TCRdb on the multiplex PCR reads, gives a single entry per CDR3 protein. The sample contains around 600,000 distinct CDR3 sequences, more than 14% of which appear only once. Thyroid ultrasound and orbital computed tomography, with clinical symptoms and serum thyroxine and TRAb, informed diagnoses. Fresh peripheral blood, 10 ml, was the source of the PBMCs. Looked up from germline, CDR1 is SNHLY and CDR2 is FYNNEI. CDR3 length: 14 amino acids. Trimming took off 7 bases at V and 5 bases at J, with 18 bases between the two ends.

The TCR sequence derives from a woman between 45 and 60 years old with Graves' ophthalmopathy. The specimen was blood. V is TRBV2 and J is TRBJ2-7, with a possible D match to TRBD1 (5 bases). The CDR3 loop is CASMSIFRGHEQYF. In DNA, the CDR3 is TGTGCCAGCATGTCTATTTTTAGGGGCCACGAGCAGTACTTC.